This record looks at one T cell receptor (beta chain) sequence and its context. The antigen remains unidentified. This sample is drawn from a study of blood T cells in healthy people across ages. Then a second PCR, running roughly 7 to 11 cycles, was carried out with a sample-barcoded 5' primer and a J-beta primer mix. MiXCR was run by TCRdb on the 5' RACE reads, yielding one entry per CDR3 protein. The data show some 370,000 distinct CDR3 sequences, more than 45% seen once. General study findings and limits: There were more naive CD4+ cells and higher diversity in long-lived donors than in aged donors.

The CDR3 runs 15 residues. CDR1 and CDR2 (germline): MNHEY, SVGAGI. Trimming removed 0 bases from V and 1 base from J, with 9 bases in between. The sequence was collected from a man aged 60-69 years in good health. Sample: blood. J is TRBJ1-2 and V is TRBV6-5; D call uncertain. The CDR3 region is CASSYSYGDNYGYTF. CDR3 sequence (DNA): TGTGCCAGCAGTTACTCTTACGGAGATAACTATGGCTACACCTTC.